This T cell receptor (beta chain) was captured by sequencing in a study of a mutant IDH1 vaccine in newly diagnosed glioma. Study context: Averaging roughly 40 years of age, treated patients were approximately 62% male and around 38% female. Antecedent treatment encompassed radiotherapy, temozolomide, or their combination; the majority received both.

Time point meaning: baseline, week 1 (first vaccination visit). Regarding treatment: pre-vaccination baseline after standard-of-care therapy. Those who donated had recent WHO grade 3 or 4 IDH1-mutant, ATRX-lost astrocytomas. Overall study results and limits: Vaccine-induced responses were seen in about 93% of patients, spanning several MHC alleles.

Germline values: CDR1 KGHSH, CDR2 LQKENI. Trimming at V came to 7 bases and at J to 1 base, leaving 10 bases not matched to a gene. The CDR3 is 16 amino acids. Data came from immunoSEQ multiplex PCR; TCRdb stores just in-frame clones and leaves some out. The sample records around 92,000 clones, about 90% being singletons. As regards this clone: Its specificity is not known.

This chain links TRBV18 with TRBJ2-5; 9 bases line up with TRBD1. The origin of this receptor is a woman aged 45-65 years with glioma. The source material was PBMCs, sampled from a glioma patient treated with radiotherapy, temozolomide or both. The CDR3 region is CASLTMEGQGQETQYF. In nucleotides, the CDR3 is TGTGCCAGCTTAACCATGGAGGGACAGGGCCAAGAGACCCAGTACTTC.